The 2 T cell receptor beta chains below were found in one sample sequenced in a study of blood T cell repertoires in COVID-19. Assay: immunoSEQ multiplex PCR; the TCRdb copy retains only in-frame clones and omits some. Of some 220,000 clones in the sample, 85% were seen once. Sequencing was done on a sample of peripheral blood. The receptors come from a woman aged 55-75 years with active or convalescent COVID-19.

The chain has TRBV11-3 and TRBJ2-7; TRBD2 matches at 11 bases. Losses at the gene ends were 5 bases for V and 0 bases for J; bases not matched to a gene: 6. The CDR3 is 16 amino acids. Germline-derived CDR1 and CDR2 are SGHNT and YENEEA. The CDR3 coding sequence is TGTGCCAGCAGCCCCGGGACTAGCGGACTCTCCTACGAGCAGTACTTC. Residues: CASSPGTSGLSYEQYF.

J is TRBJ1-2 and V is TRBV5-8; 10 nucleotides align to TRBD1. The germline V gene encodes CDR1 SGHTS and CDR2 YDEGEE. This CDR3 has 16 amino acids. V dropped 0 bases and J dropped 8; count of bases not matched to a gene: 10. Here the CDR3 reads CASSLGGTGAQEGYTF. The CDR3 nucleotides read TGTGCCAGCAGCTTGGGTGGGACAGGGGCCCAAGAAGGCTACACCTTC. Using reference TRBV5-8 and TRBJ1-2 for the parts outside the CDR3, the full variable domain is EAGVTQSPTHLIKTRGQQATLRCSPISGHTSVYWYQQALGLGLQFLLWYDEGEERNRGNFPPRFSGRQFPNYSSELNVNALELEDSALYLCASSLGGTGAQEGYTFGSGTRLTVV.